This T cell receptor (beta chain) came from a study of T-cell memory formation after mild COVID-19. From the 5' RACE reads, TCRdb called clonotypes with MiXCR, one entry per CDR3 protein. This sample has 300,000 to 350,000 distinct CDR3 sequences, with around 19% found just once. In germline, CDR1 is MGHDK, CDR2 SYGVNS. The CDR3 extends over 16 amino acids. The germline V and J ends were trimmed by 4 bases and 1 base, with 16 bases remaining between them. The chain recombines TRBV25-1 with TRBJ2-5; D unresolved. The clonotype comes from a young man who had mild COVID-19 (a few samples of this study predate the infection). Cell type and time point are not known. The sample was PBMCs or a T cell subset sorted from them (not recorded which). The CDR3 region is CASSGLGGHIQETQYF. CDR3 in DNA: TGTGCCAGCAGTGGCCTGGGTGGTCATATCCAAGAGACCCAGTACTTC. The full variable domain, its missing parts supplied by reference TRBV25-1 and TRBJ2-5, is EADIYQTPRYLVIGTGKKITLECSQTMGHDKMYWYQQDPGMELHLIHYSYGVNSTEKGDLSSESTVSRIRTEHFPLTLESARPSHTSQYLCASSGLGGHIQETQYFGPGTRLLVL.